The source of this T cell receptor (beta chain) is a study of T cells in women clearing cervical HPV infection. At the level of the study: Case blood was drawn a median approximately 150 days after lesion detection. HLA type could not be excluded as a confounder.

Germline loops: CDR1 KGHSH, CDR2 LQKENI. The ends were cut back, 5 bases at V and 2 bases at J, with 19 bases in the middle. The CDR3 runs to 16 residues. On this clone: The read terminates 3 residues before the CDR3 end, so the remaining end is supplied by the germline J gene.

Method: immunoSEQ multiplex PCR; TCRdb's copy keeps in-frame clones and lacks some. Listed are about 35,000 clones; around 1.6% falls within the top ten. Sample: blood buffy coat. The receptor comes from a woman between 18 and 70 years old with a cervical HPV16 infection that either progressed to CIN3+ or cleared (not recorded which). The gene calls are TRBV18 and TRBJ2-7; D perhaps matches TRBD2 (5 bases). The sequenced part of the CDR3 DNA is TGTGCCAGCTCATCCGGGTGGGTAGCGCTTACCTACGAG. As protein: CASSSGWVALTYE. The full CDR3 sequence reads CASSSGWVALTYEQYF.